The clone carrying this T cell receptor (beta chain) showed up just a few times. Germline V gene lookup returns CDR1 KGHDR and CDR2 SFDVKD. The CDR3 has 15 amino acids. V was pared by 9 bases and J by 4 bases, with 17 bases between. This record comes from a study of blood T cells in healthy people across ages. The authors ran a second PCR of roughly 6 to 12 cycles using a sample-barcoded 5' primer and a J-beta primer mix. One entry per CDR3 protein results from TCRdb running MiXCR on the 5' RACE reads. The sample shows about 730,000 distinct CDR3 sequences, about 42% of them seen only once. The source is a woman aged 55-70 years in good health. Material for sequencing was blood. V is TRBV24-1 and J is TRBJ1-4, with D possibly matching TRBD1 (5 bases). In nucleotides, the CDR3 is TGTGCCACCGTGGGACCTCACGATGTTAATGAAAAACTGTTTTTT. It yields the protein CATVGPHDVNEKLFF.